The 23 T cell receptor beta chains in this list originate from one sample, sequenced in a study of Ad26.COV2.S vaccination and SARS-CoV-2 variants. Treatment meaning: around 19 received Ad26.COV2.S at low or high dose, single or two shots; 5 received placebo; per-sample allocation not given. Each sample was drawn 63 days after the first injection (of vaccine or placebo). Measured with immunoSEQ multiplex PCR; TCRdb has only the in-frame clones, and not every one. Of approximately 400,000 clones in the sample, around four fifths are singletons; the top ten hold 7% to 9.5%. Sequences were derived from peripheral blood, sampled in a trial of Ad26.COV2.S vaccine versus placebo. These receptor sequences come from a person aged 18-60 years who received the Ad26.COV2.S COVID-19 vaccine or a placebo.

The chain carries TRBV18 and TRBJ1-2; 8 bases agree with TRBD1. In germline, CDR1 is KGHSH, CDR2 LQKENI. The CDR3 is 15 residues long. Trimming removed 8 bases from V and 4 bases from J; junction bases left unmatched: 12. The DNA of the CDR3 is TGTGCCAGCGTTCCCCCCGGGACAGGTTTCTATGGCTACACCTTC. The encoded protein is CASVPPGTGFYGYTF.

CDR3 coding DNA: TGTGCCAGCAGTTCTTTATCCGGCACAGATACGCAGTATTTT. Its translation: CASSSLSGTDTQYF. The chain carries TRBV27 and TRBJ2-3; no definite D call. The CDR3 is 14 residues long. Per germline, CDR1 MNHEY and CDR2 SMNVEV (reference sequence). V was pared by 4 bases and J by 1 base, with 9 bases between.

The chain uses TRBV10-1 and TRBJ2-3; no firm D call. The CDR3 loop spans 11 amino acids. The V and J ends lost 3 bases and 7 bases respectively, with 5 bases between them. The germline gives CDR1 WNHNN, CDR2 SYGVQD (reference sequence). The DNA of the CDR3 is TGCGCCAGCAGTGATAGGAATACGCAGTATTTT. This codes for CASSDRNTQYF.

This clone came up a few times. The chain links TRBV2 to TRBJ2-2, with 7 nucleotides matching TRBD2. J lost 1 base, V lost 5 bases, and 10 bases had no gene match. The V gene's germline CDR1 is SNHLY and CDR2 FYNNEI. This CDR3 comprises 17 residues. CDR3 bases: TGTGCCAGCAGTCTCCCCGAGCGGGAAGTGAACACCGGGGAGCTGTTTTTT. This codes for CASSLPEREVNTGELFF. Full variable domain (rest looked up from reference TRBV2 and TRBJ2-2): EPEVTQTPSHQVTQMGQEVILRCVPISNHLYFYWYRQILGQKVEFLVSFYNNEISEKSEIFDDQFSVERPDGSNFTLKIRSTKLEDSAMYFCASSLPEREVNTGELFFGEGSRLTVL.

J is TRBJ1-3 and V is TRBV5-1; D unclear. The germline V gene has CDR1 SGHRS and CDR2 YFSETQ. This CDR3 region has 15 residues. Trimming left V 4 bases short and J 0 bases short, with 11 bases between. The CDR3 coding sequence is TGCGCCAGCAGCCCCTCGTTCGGCTCTGGAAACACCATATATTTT. Its protein is CASSPSFGSGNTIYF.

This clone was detected once. One junction end disagrees with the germline gene, perhaps due to a read error. This chain joins TRBV28 and TRBJ1-5, with TRBD1 matching over 9 bases. The CDR3 runs to 11 residues. Per germline, CDR1 MDHEN and CDR2 SYDVKM. The CDR3 reads CASSDRGIIDF. The DNA of the CDR3 is TGTGCCAGCAGCGACAGGGGGATTATTGATTTT.

V and J are TRBV10-3 and TRBJ2-1, with 7 bases matching TRBD1. The CDR3 extends over 14 amino acids. The ends lost 6 bases at V and 9 bases at J; junction bases unmatched: 11. The germline V gene has CDR1 ENHRY and CDR2 SYGVKD. The CDR3 coding sequence is TGTGCCATCAGCGGGACAGACGGATGGGTTGAGCAGTTCTTC. It codes for CAISGTDGWVEQFF.

In its sample, this clone was seen once. The CDR3 DNA is TGTGCCACCTCCCCTGGGGGGTATGGAAACACCATATATTTT. This translates into CATSPGGYGNTIYF. The V and J genes are TRBV24-1 and TRBJ1-3; a possible D gene is TRBD1 (5 bases). The V gene's germline CDR1 is KGHDR and CDR2 SFDVKD. The CDR3 length is 14 residues. V lost 9 bases to trimming and J lost 3 bases, with 14 bases between them.

The chain uses TRBV6-6 and TRBJ1-2, with D possibly being TRBD1 (5 bases). Germline lookup yields CDR1 MNHNY and CDR2 SVGAGI (reference sequence). The V end lost 6 bases, the J end lost 3 bases, and 11 bases lay between the germline ends. This CDR3 is built from 13 residues. As DNA, the CDR3 is TGTGCCAGCAGCCAGGGTTTGCACTATGGCTACACCTTC. It yields the protein CASSQGLHYGYTF.

This CDR3 is CASSIGHHGFF. Written as DNA, the CDR3 is TGTGCCAGTAGTATTGGTCATCACGGTTTCTTT. The chain links TRBV19 to TRBJ1-1; D is unresolved. V lost 3 bases to trimming and J lost 13 bases, with 12 bases between them. Germline CDR1 and CDR2: LNHDA and SQIVND (reference sequence). The CDR3 loop spans 11 amino acids. The variable domain in full, completed from reference TRBV19 and TRBJ1-1, reads DGGITQSPKYLFRKEGQNVTLSCEQNLNHDAMYWYRQDPGQGLRLIYYSQIVNDFQKGDIAEGYSVSREKKESFPLTVTSAQKNPTAFYLCASSIGHHGFFGQGTRLTVV.

This rearrangement joins TRBV7-9 to TRBJ2-2, with 7 bases aligning to TRBD1. Germline CDR1 reads SEHNR; CDR2 reads FQNEAQ (reference sequence). Trimming cost V 5 bases and J 2 bases; bases outside gene matches: 14. The CDR3 runs 18 residues. CDR3 bases: TGTGCCAGCAGCGAGATCAGAGAGGGGACAGCTAACACCGGGGAGCTGTTTTTT. Its protein is CASSEIREGTANTGELFF.

The chain recombines TRBV30 with TRBJ2-7; D tentatively reads TRBD1 or TRBD2 (5 bases each). V gave up 0 bases and J gave up 2 bases, with 14 bases separating them. This CDR3 has 15 amino acids. Per germline, CDR1 GTSNPN and CDR2 SVGIG (reference sequence). CDR3 protein: CAWSVGREGAYEQYF. Written as DNA, the CDR3 is TGTGCCTGGAGTGTAGGGAGAGAAGGGGCCTACGAGCAGTACTTC.

V is TRBV7-6 and J is TRBJ2-3, with D tentatively TRBD1 (6 bases). V was pared by 4 bases and J by 8 bases, with 25 bases between. CDR3 length: 17 amino acids. Germline values: CDR1 SGHVS, CDR2 FNYEAQ. This chain's CDR3 is CASSSRPGTRLLGTQYF. DNA of the CDR3: TGTGCCAGCAGCTCCCGACCCGGGACACGCCTTTTGGGTACGCAGTATTTT.

This clone was picked up a small number of times. The V call is TRBV4-2, the J call TRBJ1-1; tentatively, D is TRBD1 (5 bases). With 1 base removed from V and 3 bases from J, the gap between germline ends came to 12 bases. Germline CDR1 LGHNA, CDR2 YNFKEQ. This CDR3 has 15 amino acids. The CDR3 reads CASSQVFGGDTEAFF. CDR3 nucleotide sequence: TGTGCCAGCAGCCAAGTCTTCGGGGGTGACACTGAAGCTTTCTTT.

The chain combines TRBV3-1 (or the pseudogene TRBV3-2) with TRBJ1-5; TRBD1 might be the D (5 bases). Germline CDR1 and CDR2: LGHDT and YNNKEL (reference sequence). The CDR3 length is 14 residues. With 3 bases removed from V and 2 bases from J, the gap between germline ends came to 8 bases. CDR3 amino acids: CASSQGQRNQPQHF. As DNA, the CDR3 is TGTGCCAGCAGCCAGGGGCAACGCAATCAGCCCCAGCATTTT.

This clone was seen more than once but under ten times. This rearrangement joins TRBV12-5 to TRBJ1-1, with D unclear. Trimming cost V 1 base and J 6 bases, with 15 bases left between them. Germline V CDR1 and CDR2: LGHNT, FRNRAP. The CDR3 contains 15 residues. CDR3 in amino acids: CASGLDPRSHPEAFF. In DNA form, the CDR3 reads TGTGCTAGTGGTTTGGACCCCCGGAGTCACCCTGAAGCTTTCTTT.

The V call is TRBV5-1, the J call TRBJ1-2, with 12 bases lining up with TRBD1. Germline assignment: CDR1 SGHRS and CDR2 YFSETQ. The CDR3 covers 18 residues. V was clipped by 0 bases and J by 3 bases; unmatched bases: 9. The CDR3 reads CASSLDKGTGGPYYGYTF. CDR3 DNA: TGCGCCAGCAGCTTGGACAAAGGGACAGGGGGCCCTTACTATGGCTACACCTTC. Variable domain in full (rest from reference TRBV5-1 and TRBJ1-2): KAGVTQTPRYLIKTRGQQVTLSCSPISGHRSVSWYQQTPGQGLQFLFEYFSETQRNKGNFPGRFSGRQFSNSRSEMNVSTLELGDSALYLCASSLDKGTGGPYYGYTFGSGTRLTVV.

The table lists this clone with a count of one. The V call is TRBV27, the J call TRBJ2-5; D is uncertain. Looked up from germline, CDR1 is MNHEY and CDR2 is SMNVEV (reference sequence). CDR3 length: 11 residues. The V end lost 6 bases, the J end lost 4 bases, and 6 bases lay between the germline ends. The CDR3 bases are TGTGCCAGCAGCTCGGGAGAGACCCAGTACTTC. Translated: CASSSGETQYF.

This rearrangement joins TRBV6-6 to TRBJ2-5; D gene uncertain. The CDR3 runs 15 residues. The germline V and J ends were trimmed by 0 bases and 4 bases, with 12 bases remaining between them. Germline V gene data show CDR1 as MNHNY and CDR2 as SVGAGI (reference sequence). CDR3: CASSYSILTPETQYF. The DNA for the CDR3 is TGTGCCAGCAGTTACTCGATACTTACTCCAGAGACCCAGTACTTC.

The chain's CDR3 is CASSLQGYNEQFF. The CDR3 nucleotides are TGTGCCAGCAGCTTACAGGGATACAATGAGCAGTTCTTC. The V call is TRBV11-3, the J call TRBJ2-1; D perhaps matches TRBD1 (5 bases). Deletions cut 2 bases from V and 4 bases from J, with 6 bases between. The CDR3 contains 13 residues. Germline V gene lookup returns CDR1 SGHNT and CDR2 YENEEA.

The chain combines TRBV27 with TRBJ2-7, with TRBD1 identical over 8 bases. This CDR3 has 14 amino acids. CDR1 is MNHEY, CDR2 SMNVEV, per germline (reference sequence). The V and J ends lost 6 bases and 5 bases, in that order; junction bases with no gene match: 9. The CDR3 region is CASSFGQGIDEQYF. Written as DNA, the CDR3 is TGTGCCAGCAGCTTCGGACAGGGAATCGACGAGCAGTACTTC.

A few counts support this clone. This chain joins TRBV11-2 and TRBJ1-5; 8 bases are shared with TRBD1. The germline gives CDR1 SGHAT, CDR2 FQNNGV. J gave up 1 base and V 3 bases, and 8 bases lay outside the gene matches. The CDR3 has 17 amino acids. As DNA, the CDR3 is TGTGCCAGCAGCTTCGGACAGGGTCGTTTGAGCAATCAGCCCCAGCATTTT. Amino acids: CASSFGQGRLSNQPQHF. Filled out from reference TRBV11-2 and TRBJ1-5, the complete variable domain reads EAGVAQSPRYKIIEKRQSVAFWCNPISGHATLYWYQQILGQGPKLLIQFQNNGVVDDSQLPKDRFSAERLKGVDSTLKIQPAKLEDSAVYLCASSFGQGRLSNQPQHFGDGTRLSIL.

V and J are TRBV11-3 and TRBJ1-1; the D is unclear. This CDR3 is built from 13 residues. Germline assignment: CDR1 SGHNT and CDR2 YENEEA. The germline V and J ends were trimmed by 2 bases and 4 bases, with 8 bases remaining between them. The CDR3 nucleotides are TGTGCCAGCAGCTTATTCGTCGTCACTGAAGCTTTCTTT. Amino acids: CASSLFVVTEAFF.